Below are 23 T cell receptor beta chains sequenced from a single sample in a study of regulatory T cells in long-lasting Graves disease. Time point meaning: newly diagnosed GD, antithyroid drugs for less than 3 months. There was RNA extracted from PBMCs, and the TCR library was made from it. Relying on iRepertoire HTBI primers and Arm-PCR of CDR3 regions, the team built TCR beta libraries. TCRdb re-derived calls from the multiplex PCR reads in MiXCR, one entry per CDR3 protein. The table has over 500,000 distinct CDR3 sequences, about 16% seen once. These data also featured in a second study, about T cells in Graves' hyperthyroidism and ophthalmopathy.

The input for sequencing was peripheral blood mononuclear cells (PBMCs), taken at new diagnosis, from a patient treated with antithyroid drugs. These receptors came from a man between 18 and 35 years old with Graves disease.

This clonotype was found a few times. The chain links TRBV29-1 to TRBJ2-3; tentative D call: TRBD2 (7 bases). V lost 2 bases to trimming and J lost 1 base, with 13 bases between them. CDR1 is SQVTM, CDR2 ANQGSEA, per germline. The CDR3 has 15 amino acids. CDR3 residues: CSVERGGAGTDTQYF. The CDR3 nucleotides read TGCAGCGTTGAAAGAGGGGGGGCGGGCACAGATACGCAGTATTTT.

There are many counts of this clonotype. The chain combines TRBV20-1 with TRBJ2-1, with 7 bases lining up with TRBD2. With V trimmed by 3 bases and J by 8 bases, 7 bases remained unmatched. The V gene's germline CDR1 is DFQATT and CDR2 SNEGSKA (reference sequence). This CDR3 is built from 13 residues. The CDR3 bases are TGCAGTGCTAGCGGACTAGTTGAATATGAGCAGTTCTTC. Translation: CSASGLVEYEQFF.

This sequence joins TRBV3-1 and TRBJ2-3; TRBD2 aligns across 11 bases. The CDR3 contains 16 residues. V was pared by 6 bases and J by 4 bases, with 9 bases of the junction left unmatched. Germline lookup yields CDR1 LGHDT and CDR2 YNNKEL (reference sequence). CDR3 sequence reads: CASRHTSGRGADTQYF. DNA for the CDR3: TGTGCCAGCAGACACACTAGCGGGAGAGGAGCAGATACGCAGTATTTT.

In this sample, this clonotype turned up many times. The chain couples TRBV7-2 to TRBJ2-5; D perhaps matches TRBD1 (5 bases). Germline lookup yields CDR1 SGHTA and CDR2 FQGNSA. The V and J ends lost 4 bases and 1 base respectively, with 25 bases between them. This CDR3 region has 19 residues. DNA for the CDR3: TGTGCCAGCAGCTCACCCATCCGGGCAGGGATCGGATCCCAAGAGACCCAGTACTTC. Amino acids: CASSSPIRAGIGSQETQYF.

This clonotype was seen more than once but under ten times. The rearrangement links TRBV5-8 to TRBJ1-5, with TRBD1 as a possible D gene (5 bases). Trimming cost V 3 bases and J 0 bases, with 10 bases left between them. Germline V gives CDR1 SGHTS, CDR2 YDEGEE. CDR3 length equals 15 residues. CDR3 DNA: TGTGCCAGCAGCTATCAGGGACTTAGCAATCAGCCCCAGCATTTT. Amino acid sequence: CASSYQGLSNQPQHF.

This clonotype was recorded many times. The gene calls are TRBV6-1 and TRBJ2-5; 7 nucleotides agree with TRBD1. Trimming took 4 bases from V and 4 from J; bases not matched to a gene: 6. The length of the CDR3 is 14 residues. Looked up from germline, CDR1 is MNHNS and CDR2 is SASEGT. The CDR3 nucleotides read TGTGCCAGCAGTGTCAACAGGGGCCCAGAGACCCAGTACTTC. Amino acid sequence: CASSVNRGPETQYF.

The J gene is TRBJ2-3, the V gene TRBV10-1; tentative D call: TRBD2 (6 bases). This CDR3 region has 16 residues. The V gene's germline CDR1 is WNHNN and CDR2 SYGVQD (reference sequence). V gave up 10 bases and J gave up 5 bases, with 25 bases separating them. The CDR3: CATFSWRAYLGDTQYF. For the CDR3, the DNA is TGCGCCACCTTCTCGTGGAGGGCGTATCTAGGAGATACGCAGTATTTT.

This clonotype was observed at least ten times. This chain links TRBV28 with TRBJ2-2, with 9 positions matching TRBD1. The CDR3 consists of 18 residues. From germline, CDR1 is MDHEN and CDR2 SYDVKM. Trimming removed 3 bases from V and 6 bases from J; junction bases left unmatched: 14. The CDR3 loop is CASSLRPGTGRRSGELFF. Written as DNA, the CDR3 is TGTGCCAGCAGTTTGCGACCCGGGACAGGGCGGCGATCCGGGGAGCTGTTTTTT. The full variable domain, with the rest looked up from reference TRBV28 and TRBJ2-2, is DVKVTQSSRYLVKRTGEKVFLECVQDMDHENMFWYRQDPGLGLRLIYFSYDVKMKEKGDIPEGYSVSREKKERFSLILESASTNQTSMYLCASSLRPGTGRRSGELFFGEGSRLTVL.

This chain connects TRBV6-1 to TRBJ2-7, with D perhaps matching TRBD2 (7 bases). Trimming took 11 bases from V and 0 from J, leaving 20 bases between them. CDR1 is MNHNS, CDR2 SASEGT, per germline. The CDR3 totals 15 residues. CDR3 sequence reads: CAREGGGGSSYEQYF. CDR3 bases: TGTGCCCGAGAGGGGGGGGGGGGGAGCTCCTACGAGCAGTACTTC.

Remarks on this clonotype: A much larger clone sits a single nucleotide away, making a read error possible. V usage is TRBV28 and J usage is TRBJ1-5, with D hard to call. Trimming shortened V by 11 bases and J by 0 bases, and 14 bases separated the two germline ends. Germline V gives CDR1 MDHEN, CDR2 SYDVKM. The CDR3 has 14 residues. DNA for the CDR3: TGTGCCTGCACCTTAGACGTTAGCAATCAGCCCCAGCATTTT. Encoded protein: CACTLDVSNQPQHF.

This clonotype was counted at least ten times. The CDR3 coding sequence is TGTGCCAGCAAGAGGATCTTGGTCCCGGGGGGTAAGGCTTTCTTT. Residues: CASKRILVPGGKAFF. The rearrangement uses TRBV28 and TRBJ1-1, with a tentative D call TRBD1 (5 bases). The ends were cut back, 7 bases at V and 11 bases at J, with 26 bases in the middle. Germline V lookup: CDR1 MDHEN, CDR2 SYDVKM. The CDR3 loop spans 15 amino acids.

The rearrangement links TRBV5-4 to TRBJ2-1, with D possibly being TRBD1 (6 bases). CDR1 SGHNT and CDR2 YYREEE come from the germline V gene (reference sequence). The V end lost 0 bases, the J end lost 1 base, and 11 bases lay between the germline ends. CDR3 length equals 16 residues. The CDR3 loop is CASSLAGRGSYNEQFF. The DNA for the CDR3 is TGTGCCAGCAGCTTGGCGGGCAGGGGATCCTACAATGAGCAGTTCTTC.

The chain couples TRBV15 to TRBJ1-2, with D tentatively TRBD1 (5 bases). Germline V gene sequence: CDR1 LNHNV, CDR2 YYDKDF (reference sequence). V was shortened by 0 bases and J by 6 bases, with 26 bases between the two germline ends. This CDR3 spans 19 amino acids. The CDR3: CATSRDKTLAGTRVDGYTF. The CDR3 DNA reads as TGTGCCACCAGCAGAGATAAGACCCTGGCCGGTACCAGGGTGGATGGCTACACCTTC.

In this sample, this clonotype turned up a few times. The V gene is TRBV5-1, the J gene TRBJ2-3; 13 bases map to TRBD2. The CDR3 is 16 amino acids. V gave up 4 bases and J gave up 5 bases; unmatched junction bases: 7. Germline V gene sequence: CDR1 SGHRS, CDR2 YFSETQ. CDR3 nucleotides: TGCGCCAGCAGCCTGGGACTAGCGGGACAAAAAGATACGCAGTATTTT. Amino acid sequence: CASSLGLAGQKDTQYF.

This clonotype has only a few counts. The chain has TRBV20-1 and TRBJ2-1, with D possibly being TRBD1 or TRBD2 (5 bases each). The V end was cut by 0 bases, the J end by 11 bases, with 17 bases between. Germline CDR1 and CDR2: DFQATT and SNEGSKA (reference sequence). CDR3 length equals 14 residues. The CDR3 reads CSARDPQSRDQQFF. The CDR3 coding sequence is TGCAGTGCTAGAGACCCCCAATCCAGGGACCAGCAGTTCTTC.

This clonotype occurred a few times. This chain uses TRBV6-1 with TRBJ2-2; D gene uncertain. CDR1 and CDR2 from the germline V gene are MNHNS and SASEGT. Trimming left V 6 bases short and J 3 bases short, with 5 bases between. CDR3 length: 12 amino acids. The CDR3 DNA follows: TGTGCCAGCAGAAAGGACACCGGGGAGCTGTTTTTT. This encodes CASRKDTGELFF.

This clonotype showed up many times. The chain is built from TRBV27 and TRBJ2-1, with unresolved D. This CDR3 has 15 amino acids. Germline V CDR1 and CDR2: MNHEY, SMNVEV (reference sequence). The V gene lost 10 bases and the J gene lost 8 bases, with 24 bases spanning the gap. Written as DNA, the CDR3 is TGTGCCATCCCGGCCGAAGCGCATATCGACGATGAGCAGTTCTTC. Its protein product is CAIPAEAHIDDEQFF.

This sequence joins TRBV6-1 and TRBJ1-1, with 8 nucleotides matching TRBD1. V trimming: 6 bases; J trimming: 9 bases; junction bases outside the gene matches: 9. This CDR3 comprises 13 residues. CDR1 and CDR2 from the germline V gene are MNHNS and SASEGT. In nucleotides, the CDR3 is TGTGCCAGCAGACCCGGGACAGGCCGTCAAGCTTTCTTT. This gives the protein CASRPGTGRQAFF.

In this sample, this clonotype turned up many times. V is TRBV7-9 and J is TRBJ2-2, with D unresolved. Trimming stripped 1 base from V and 6 bases from J, with 3 bases between. The CDR3 is 12 amino acids. Germline CDR1 is SEHNR and CDR2 is FQNEAQ (reference sequence). CDR3 region: CASSLGSGELFF. The CDR3 bases are TGTGCCAGCAGCTTAGGCTCCGGGGAGCTGTTTTTT.

The chain uses TRBV10-3 and TRBJ2-1; 10 bases line up with TRBD2. This CDR3 spans 16 amino acids. Per the germline V gene, CDR1 is ENHRY and CDR2 is SYGVKD. With V trimmed by 4 bases and J by 0 bases, 3 bases remained unmatched. In DNA, the CDR3 is TGTGCCATCAGTGGGACTAGCGGATCCTCCTACAATGAGCAGTTCTTC. This gives the protein CAISGTSGSSYNEQFF.

Ten or more counts support this clonotype. V usage is TRBV29-1 and J usage is TRBJ1-1, with D tentatively TRBD1 (5 bases). The length of the CDR3 is 15 residues. V gave up 5 bases and J gave up 0 bases, with 16 bases separating them. Germline CDR1 is SQVTM and CDR2 is ANQGSEA. CDR3: CSVQGGWGMNTEAFF. The CDR3 nucleotides are TGCAGCGTTCAGGGCGGTTGGGGTATGAACACTGAAGCTTTCTTT.

The table lists this clonotype with many counts. This chain uses TRBV30 with TRBJ2-3; no definite D call. The CDR3 is made up of 12 amino acids. Germline V gives CDR1 GTSNPN, CDR2 SVGIG (reference sequence). V was cut by 0 bases and J by 5 bases, with 6 bases left in between. CDR3: CAWSVGRDTQYF. The DNA of the CDR3 is TGTGCCTGGAGTGTAGGTAGAGATACGCAGTATTTT.

This clonotype was seen more than once but under ten times. The chain joins TRBV7-9 to TRBJ2-7, with 12 bases identical to TRBD1. The J segment lost 8 bases and the V segment lost 1 base, leaving 3 bases of the junction unmatched. The CDR3 length is 14 residues. Per the germline V gene, CDR1 is SEHNR and CDR2 is FQNEAQ (reference sequence). As DNA, the CDR3 is TGTGCCAGCAGCTTAGTAGGGGACAGGGGGCAGCAGTACTTC. Translating gives CASSLVGDRGQQYF.